This T cell receptor (beta chain) was captured by sequencing in a study of blood T cell repertoires in COVID-19. Study context: Specimens from acute and convalescent COVID-19 originated in the United States, Italy and Spain. PBMCs, B-cell-depleted T cells, or T cells were the source of the cDNA or gDNA that made up the material.

Trimming at V came to 6 bases and at J to 2 bases, leaving 10 bases not matched to a gene. Germline CDR1 reads MNHEY; CDR2 reads SMNVEV (reference sequence). CDR3 length equals 15 residues. Original data processing: Cell counts per sample came from amplifying reference gene primers. Generated by immunoSEQ multiplex PCR, the TCRdb table keeps only in-frame clones and is missing some. The V and J calls and the clone size are those of that table, but D and trimming were determined from the DNA. The sample lists tens of thousands of clones; about nine tenths were seen once. This clonotype was sampled from a human donor in a cohort sampled during active COVID-19. Sequenced material: peripheral blood. The J gene is TRBJ2-7, the V gene TRBV27, with TRBD2 identical over 7 bases. In DNA, the CDR3 is TGTGCCAGCAGCCTCGGCGGGGGATACACCTACGAGCAGTACTTC. Protein: CASSLGGGYTYEQYF.